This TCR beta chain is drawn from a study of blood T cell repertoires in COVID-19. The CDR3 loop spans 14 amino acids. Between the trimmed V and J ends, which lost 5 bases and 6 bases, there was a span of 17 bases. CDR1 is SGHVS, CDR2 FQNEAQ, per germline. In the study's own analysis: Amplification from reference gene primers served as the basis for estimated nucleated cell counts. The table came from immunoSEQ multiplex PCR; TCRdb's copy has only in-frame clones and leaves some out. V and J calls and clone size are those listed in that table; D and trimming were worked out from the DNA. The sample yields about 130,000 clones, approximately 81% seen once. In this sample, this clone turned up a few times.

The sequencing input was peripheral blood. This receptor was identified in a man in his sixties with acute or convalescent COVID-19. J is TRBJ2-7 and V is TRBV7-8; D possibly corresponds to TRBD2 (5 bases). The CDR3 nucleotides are TGTGCCAGCAGCCACTCGGGAAAGGGCTCCGAGCAGTACTTC. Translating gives CASSHSGKGSEQYF.